These 23 T cell receptor beta chains came from one sample sequenced in a study of T cells in Graves' hyperthyroidism and ophthalmopathy. From RNA transcripts, TCR beta CDR3 regions were amplified. HTBI primers drove first-round RT-PCR of the TCR CDR3. TCRdb used MiXCR to reprocess the multiplex PCR reads, holding one entry per CDR3 protein. The sample holds some 620,000 distinct CDR3 sequences, around 15% seen once. The sample comprised blood. The receptor set was obtained from a woman in her thirties with Graves' hyperthyroidism.

This clonotype occurred a few times. The chain links TRBV4-3 to TRBJ1-2, with 9 bases matching TRBD1. Germline V CDR1 and CDR2: LGHNA, YSLEER. V dropped 0 bases and J dropped 8; count of bases not matched to a gene: 7. CDR3 size: 15 residues. This CDR3 reads CASSQDSGQGRGYTF. Written as DNA, the CDR3 is TGCGCCAGCAGCCAAGACTCTGGACAGGGGAGAGGCTACACCTTC.

Here the CDR3 DNA reads TGTGCCAGCAGTTTTGGCGGGATCACAGATACGCAGTATTTT. Its translation: CASSFGGITDTQYF. The chain has TRBV12-3 or TRBV12-4 and TRBJ2-3; D possibly corresponds to TRBD2 (6 bases). The CDR3 covers 14 residues. The V end lost 3 bases, the J end lost 2 bases, and 9 bases lay between the germline ends.

This clonotype was seen once. The chain is built from TRBV12-3 or TRBV12-4 and TRBJ2-5; TRBD2 agrees at 7 bases. The CDR3 extends over 15 amino acids. V lost 3 bases and J lost 1; bases outside the gene matches: 5. The CDR3 protein is CASSFGGRGQETQYF. Written as DNA, the CDR3 is TGTGCCAGCAGTTTCGGCGGGAGAGGCCAAGAGACCCAGTACTTC.

This clonotype was picked up many times. The J gene is TRBJ2-7, the V gene TRBV12-3 or TRBV12-4; D remains ambiguous. The CDR3 spans 13 residues. V lost 1 base and J lost 7, with 11 bases in between. Here the CDR3 reads CASSLGPGSEQYF. The CDR3 DNA follows: TGTGCCAGCAGTTTAGGGCCAGGTTCGGAGCAGTACTTC.

In its sample, this clonotype was seen many times. This chain links TRBV5-1 with TRBJ2-7, with unresolved D. There are 14 residues in the CDR3. The germline CDR1 and CDR2 sequences are SGHRS and YFSETQ. The V and J ends lost 4 bases and 7 bases respectively, with 18 bases between them. The CDR3 loop reads CASSPRSSPGEQYF. The CDR3 region has the DNA TGCGCCAGCAGCCCCAGGAGCAGTCCTGGAGAGCAGTACTTC.

The chain uses TRBV20-1 and TRBJ2-3, with TRBD2 matching 10 bases. V lost 3 bases, J lost 0 bases, and 6 bases stayed unmatched. CDR3 length equals 16 residues. Germline CDR1 is DFQATT and CDR2 is SNEGSKA (reference sequence). CDR3 coding DNA: TGCAGTGCTAGTACCCTAGCGGGAGCTAGCACAGATACGCAGTATTTT. It specifies CSASTLAGASTDTQYF.

This clonotype was recorded at least ten times. The CDR3 DNA follows: TGTGCCAGCGAGGGAGGGGTGGGAGAGCAGTACTTC. Translated, it gives CASEGGVGEQYF. J is TRBJ2-7 and V is TRBV2, with 7 bases identical to TRBD2. The CDR3 is made up of 12 amino acids. Germline lookup yields CDR1 SNHLY and CDR2 FYNNEI. The ends lost 8 bases at V and 7 bases at J; junction bases unmatched: 8.

This clonotype came up many times. The rearrangement links TRBV30 to TRBJ1-2; maybe TRBD1 (5 bases). The ends were cut back, 0 bases at V and 3 bases at J, with 14 bases in the middle. The CDR3 has 15 amino acids. Germline assignment: CDR1 GTSNPN and CDR2 SVGIG (reference sequence). The CDR3 DNA follows: TGTGCCTGGAGTGTACTCTCAGGGATCCACTATGGCTACACCTTC. This encodes CAWSVLSGIHYGYTF.

In its sample, this clonotype was seen many times. The chain joins TRBV5-1 to TRBJ2-7; TRBD2 aligns across 7 bases. CDR1 SGHRS and CDR2 YFSETQ come from the germline V gene. The CDR3 is 14 amino acids. Trimming cost V 2 bases and J 6 bases; bases outside gene matches: 8. Written as DNA, the CDR3 is TGCGCCAGCAGCTTTGGAGCGGGAATAAGCGAGCAGTACTTC. Its protein product is CASSFGAGISEQYF.

This clonotype came up a few times. This rearrangement joins TRBV5-1 to TRBJ1-2; D remains ambiguous. Per the germline V gene, CDR1 is SGHRS and CDR2 is YFSETQ. Trimming removed 0 bases at V and 3 bases at J, with 9 bases between. CDR3 length equals 14 residues. The CDR3 DNA is TGCGCCAGCAGCTTGGCCGACGGCTACTATGGCTACACCTTC. Encoded protein: CASSLADGYYGYTF.

This clonotype was seen a handful of times. The chain couples TRBV9 to TRBJ2-3; D gene unclear. Germline CDR1 SGDLS, CDR2 YYNGEE. CDR3 size: 13 residues. Trimming shortened V by 3 bases and J by 6 bases, and 11 bases separated the two germline ends. CDR3: CASSGTHRDTQYF. The CDR3 coding sequence is TGTGCCAGCAGCGGGACGCACCGGGATACGCAGTATTTT.

The rearrangement uses TRBV20-1 and TRBJ2-1; 7 bases align to TRBD2. Germline CDR1 reads DFQATT; CDR2 reads SNEGSKA (reference sequence). V shed 0 bases, J shed 12 bases, and the junction held 14 bases outside the gene matches. CDR3 size: 15 residues. CDR3 amino acids: CSARDRAGEFRWQFF. The DNA for the CDR3 is TGCAGTGCTAGAGATCGCGCGGGAGAATTTCGGTGGCAGTTCTTC.

This clonotype was counted at least ten times. The chain combines TRBV27 with TRBJ2-5; 7 positions agree with TRBD1. Germline CDR1 is MNHEY and CDR2 is SMNVEV (reference sequence). Losses at the gene ends were 3 bases for V and 2 bases for J; bases not matched to a gene: 3. The CDR3 extends over 14 amino acids. CDR3 sequence: CASSFRDRQETQYF. In nucleotides, the CDR3 is TGTGCCAGCAGTTTCCGGGACAGACAAGAGACCCAGTACTTC.

This clonotype was seen many times. The chain has TRBV10-3 and TRBJ1-5; D is unclear. Per the germline V gene, CDR1 is ENHRY and CDR2 is SYGVKD. V was trimmed by 0 bases and J by 7 bases, leaving 19 bases between them. The CDR3 spans 17 residues. Written as DNA, the CDR3 is TGTGCCATCAGTGAGTCTAGGACCCTATCGGCAAGCCAGCCCCAGCATTTT. This encodes CAISESRTLSASQPQHF.

Many counts were recorded for this clonotype. V gene TRBV28 combines with J gene TRBJ2-7; perhaps TRBD1 as D (6 bases). V lost 5 bases, J lost 0 bases, and 14 bases lay in between. Germline assignment: CDR1 MDHEN and CDR2 SYDVKM. The CDR3 loop spans 15 amino acids. The chain's CDR3 is CASSPPGALSYEQYF. CDR3 DNA sequence: TGTGCCAGCAGTCCCCCAGGGGCCCTCTCCTACGAGCAGTACTTC. Combining the CDR3 with reference TRBV28 and TRBJ2-7 gives the whole variable domain DVKVTQSSRYLVKRTGEKVFLECVQDMDHENMFWYRQDPGLGLRLIYFSYDVKMKEKGDIPEGYSVSREKKERFSLILESASTNQTSMYLCASSPPGALSYEQYFGPGTRLTVT.

This clonotype has more than one count but fewer than ten. The chain couples TRBV28 to TRBJ1-5; 8 positions agree with TRBD1. Germline V gene lookup returns CDR1 MDHEN and CDR2 SYDVKM. Losses at the gene ends were 6 bases for V and 5 bases for J; bases not matched to a gene: 9. The CDR3 is 15 residues long. The chain's CDR3 is CASSRSGTGYQPQHF. The CDR3 DNA reads TGTGCCAGCAGCCGATCAGGGACAGGATATCAGCCCCAGCATTTT.

This chain joins TRBV28 and TRBJ1-6, with D unresolved. The V gene lost 1 base and the J gene lost 3 bases, with 19 bases spanning the gap. CDR1 is MDHEN and CDR2 is SYDVKM in the germline V gene. This CDR3 spans 19 amino acids. The CDR3 region has the DNA TGTGCCAGCAGTTTATATCCGAGTAGCCCATCTTTCTATAATTCACCCCTCCACTTT. Translation: CASSLYPSSPSFYNSPLHF.

The sample holds many counts of this clonotype. This chain joins TRBV3-1 and TRBJ1-4; D remains ambiguous. CDR3 length equals 14 residues. The germline V gene encodes CDR1 LGHDT and CDR2 YNNKEL (reference sequence). V lost 0 bases, J lost 3 bases, and 5 bases lay in between. The CDR3 region has the DNA TGTGCCAGCAGCCAAGACGGGTCTAATGAAAAACTGTTTTTT. Translated, it gives CASSQDGSNEKLFF.

There are many counts of this clonotype. This rearrangement joins TRBV7-3 to TRBJ2-1; 8 nucleotides align to TRBD2. This CDR3 region has 16 residues. Germline assignment: CDR1 SGHTA and CDR2 FQGTGA. Trimming cost V 1 base and J 7 bases; bases outside gene matches: 9. The CDR3 is CASSLNGRALGNEQFF. CDR3 nucleotides: TGTGCCAGCAGCTTAAACGGGAGGGCCTTGGGTAATGAGCAGTTCTTC.

This clonotype came up many times. J is TRBJ2-2 and V is TRBV2; TRBD1 might be the D (5 bases). The CDR3 runs 13 residues. V was pared by 5 bases and J by 4 bases, with 8 bases between. Germline CDR1 and CDR2: SNHLY and FYNNEI. The CDR3 DNA sequence: TGTGCCAGCAGTCTGACAGTCACCGGGGAGCTGTTTTTT. The encoded protein is CASSLTVTGELFF. Drawing the rest from reference TRBV2 and TRBJ2-2, the complete variable domain is EPEVTQTPSHQVTQMGQEVILRCVPISNHLYFYWYRQILGQKVEFLVSFYNNEISEKSEIFDDQFSVERPDGSNFTLKIRSTKLEDSAMYFCASSLTVTGELFFGEGSRLTVL.

The rearrangement links TRBV27 to TRBJ1-5; D is unresolved. This CDR3 region has 13 residues. Trimming removed 4 bases at V and 3 bases at J, with 7 bases between. The germline V gene has CDR1 MNHEY and CDR2 SMNVEV (reference sequence). The CDR3 nucleotides read TGTGCCAGCAGTTCTACGGCCAATCAGCCCCAGCATTTT. Translation gives CASSSTANQPQHF.

The sample holds many counts of this clonotype. This rearrangement joins TRBV28 to TRBJ1-5, with 7 bases identical to TRBD1. Germline CDR1 and CDR2: MDHEN and SYDVKM. Losses at the gene ends were 7 bases for V and 5 bases for J; bases not matched to a gene: 5. The CDR3 length is 13 residues. The chain's CDR3 is CASTYRGDQPQHF. CDR3 nucleotides: TGTGCCAGCACCTACAGGGGTGATCAGCCCCAGCATTTT.

The chain employs TRBV6-1 and TRBJ1-5; 11 nucleotides align to TRBD1. CDR1 and CDR2 (germline): MNHNS, SASEGT. This CDR3 is built from 13 residues. Unmatched junction bases numbered 5, after V lost 7 bases and J lost 9 bases. The CDR3 is CASIRDRGWPQHF. In DNA, the CDR3 is TGTGCCAGCATCAGGGACAGGGGGTGGCCCCAGCATTTT.